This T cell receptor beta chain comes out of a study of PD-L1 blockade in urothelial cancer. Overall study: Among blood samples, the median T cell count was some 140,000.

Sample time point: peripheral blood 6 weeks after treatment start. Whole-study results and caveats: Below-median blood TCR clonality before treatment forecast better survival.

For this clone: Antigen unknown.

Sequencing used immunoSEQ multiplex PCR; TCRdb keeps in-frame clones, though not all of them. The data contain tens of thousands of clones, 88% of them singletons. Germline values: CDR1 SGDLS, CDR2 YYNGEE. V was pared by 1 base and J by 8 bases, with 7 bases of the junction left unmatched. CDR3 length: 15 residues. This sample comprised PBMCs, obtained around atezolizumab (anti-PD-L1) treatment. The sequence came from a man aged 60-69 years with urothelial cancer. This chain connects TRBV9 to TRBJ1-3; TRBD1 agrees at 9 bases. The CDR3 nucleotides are TGTGCCAGCAGCGTATACGGGACAGGGTCGGACACCATATATTTT. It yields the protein CASSVYGTGSDTIYF.